This entry lists 14 T cell receptor beta chains sequenced from one sample in a study of T cell responses to AZD1222 COVID-19 vaccine. Only in-frame clones appear in the TCRdb table, and some are missing; sequencing was by immunoSEQ multiplex PCR. The profile shows 100,000 or so clones, roughly 80% of them singletons. Specimen: peripheral blood, collected on day 0 of AZD1222 vaccination. The receptors stem from an adult in good health.

The genes are TRBV5-4 and TRBJ2-2; 11 nucleotides line up with TRBD2. Germline V CDR1 and CDR2: SGHNT, YYREEE (reference sequence). This CDR3 has 17 residues. Trimming at V came to 2 bases and at J to 0 bases, leaving 3 bases not matched to a gene. As DNA, the CDR3 is TGTGCCAGCAGCTTAGGGACTAGCGGACCGAACACCGGGGAGCTGTTTTTT. This codes for CASSLGTSGPNTGELFF. Variable domain in full (rest from reference TRBV5-4 and TRBJ2-2): ETGVTQSPTHLIKTRGQQVTLRCSSQSGHNTVSWYQQALGQGPQFIFQYYREEENGRGNFPPRFSGLQFPNYSSELNVNALELDDSALYLCASSLGTSGPNTGELFFGEGSRLTVL.

V is TRBV7-9 and J is TRBJ1-2; 7 bases match TRBD1. CDR3 size: 13 residues. Losses at the gene ends were 3 bases for V and 8 bases for J; bases not matched to a gene: 6. Germline V gene data show CDR1 as SEHNR and CDR2 as FQNEAQ (reference sequence). CDR3 in DNA: TGTGCCAGCAGCTTTTCGGACAGGCCCGGCTACACCTTC. It encodes CASSFSDRPGYTF.

The chain carries TRBV7-2 and TRBJ2-3; TRBD1 or TRBD2 may be the D gene (5 bases each). With 4 bases removed from V and 2 bases from J, the gap between germline ends came to 7 bases. The length of the CDR3 is 13 residues. Looked up from germline, CDR1 is SGHTA and CDR2 is FQGNSA. In nucleotides, the CDR3 is TGTGCCAGCAGCTACGGGGCCACAGATACGCAGTATTTT. Its protein is CASSYGATDTQYF.

The V gene is TRBV5-1, the J gene TRBJ2-7, with D maybe TRBD2 (6 bases). The length of the CDR3 is 11 residues. CDR1 is SGHRS and CDR2 is YFSETQ in the germline V gene. V was pared by 10 bases and J by 6 bases, with 14 bases between. CDR3 DNA: TGCGCCTCGTACGGGGGTTTCGAGCAGTACTTC. Translation: CASYGGFEQYF.

V usage is TRBV6-1 and J usage is TRBJ1-5, with a possible D match to TRBD1 (5 bases). The CDR3 length is 11 residues. Trimming left V 8 bases short and J 11 bases short, with 13 bases between. Germline V gene data show CDR1 as MNHNS and CDR2 as SASEGT. CDR3 sequence reads: CASGWGVTQHF. Here the CDR3 DNA reads TGTGCCAGCGGTTGGGGGGTGACCCAGCATTTT.

The chain combines TRBV20-1 with TRBJ1-1; D unresolved. The V end lost 3 bases, the J end lost 1 base, and 12 bases lay between the germline ends. This CDR3 has 14 amino acids. Germline V CDR1 and CDR2: DFQATT, SNEGSKA (reference sequence). The CDR3 sequence: CSASRRGWNTEAFF. For the CDR3, the DNA is TGCAGTGCTAGTAGGCGGGGATGGAACACTGAAGCTTTCTTT.

This clone has more than one count but fewer than ten. J is TRBJ1-1 and V is TRBV7-9; 7 bases are a match to TRBD1. The germline V gene has CDR1 SEHNR and CDR2 FQNEAQ (reference sequence). V lost 8 bases to trimming and J lost 6 bases; unmatched junction nucleotides: 3. This CDR3 has 11 amino acids. The chain's CDR3 is CASGTGAEAFF. In nucleotides, the CDR3 is TGTGCCAGCGGAACAGGGGCTGAAGCTTTCTTT.

This clone was detected only once. The chain uses TRBV4-3 and TRBJ2-3; no firm D call. The germline V gene has CDR1 LGHNA and CDR2 YSLEER. The CDR3 runs to 14 residues. Deletions cut 5 bases from V and 0 bases from J, with 9 bases between. CDR3 in amino acids: CASSTVVSTDTQYF. The CDR3 DNA reads TGCGCCAGCAGCACGGTGGTAAGCACAGATACGCAGTATTTT.

The rearrangement links TRBV18 to TRBJ2-7, with 9 bases fitting TRBD1. This CDR3 is built from 15 residues. V lost 5 bases to trimming and J lost 7 bases; unmatched junction nucleotides: 12. Germline CDR1 reads KGHSH; CDR2 reads LQKENI. This CDR3 is CASSTAQQGAGEQYF. The CDR3 bases are TGTGCCAGCTCAACGGCTCAACAGGGGGCAGGAGAGCAGTACTTC.

This rearrangement joins TRBV18 to TRBJ1-1; no definite D call. Germline CDR1 KGHSH, CDR2 LQKENI. The V end was cut by 1 base, the J end by 1 base, with 1 base between. The CDR3 covers 12 residues. CDR3 region: CASSPQNTEAFF. CDR3 DNA sequence: TGTGCCAGCTCACCACAGAACACTGAAGCTTTCTTT.

The V gene is TRBV29-1, the J gene TRBJ2-1; a possible D gene is TRBD1 (5 bases). The length of the CDR3 is 13 residues. Looked up from germline, CDR1 is SQVTM and CDR2 is ANQGSEA. Trimming removed 4 bases at V and 5 bases at J, with 12 bases between. The DNA for the CDR3 is TGCAGCGTTGTACGCGTGGGGCACAATGAGCAGTTCTTC. This encodes CSVVRVGHNEQFF.

This CDR3 is CASSARRQETQYF. DNA of the CDR3: TGCGCCAGCAGCGCCAGAAGACAAGAGACCCAGTACTTC. The V call is TRBV5-1, the J call TRBJ2-5, with no clear D. V shed 4 bases and J shed 2 bases, with 9 bases lying between them. Germline-derived CDR1 and CDR2 are SGHRS and YFSETQ. The CDR3 has 13 residues.

J is TRBJ1-4 and V is TRBV9, with TRBD1 matching over 9 bases. This CDR3 region has 17 residues. Germline V lookup: CDR1 SGDLS, CDR2 YYNGEE. Trimming at V came to 0 bases and at J to 3 bases, leaving 6 bases not matched to a gene. The CDR3 DNA is TGTGCCAGCAGCGTAGGGGACAGGGTTTTCTCTAATGAAAAACTGTTTTTT. It yields the protein CASSVGDRVFSNEKLFF. Full variable domain (outside the CDR3, taken from reference TRBV9 and TRBJ1-4): DSGVTQTPKHLITATGQRVTLRCSPRSGDLSVYWYQQSLDQGLQFLIQYYNGEERAKGNILERFSAQQFPDLHSELNLSSLELGDSALYFCASSVGDRVFSNEKLFFGSGTQLSVL.

This clone showed up just a few times. V is TRBV5-1 and J is TRBJ2-1; TRBD2 matches 10 bases. CDR1 and CDR2 from the germline V gene are SGHRS and YFSETQ. This CDR3 has 15 amino acids. V trimming: 1 base; J trimming: 6 bases; junction bases outside the gene matches: 4. CDR3: CASSLKSSGSNEQFF. CDR3 DNA sequence: TGCGCCAGCAGCTTGAAGTCTAGCGGGAGCAATGAGCAGTTCTTC.